A single sample is the source of the 13 T cell receptor beta chains below, sequenced in a study of T cells in Graves' hyperthyroidism and ophthalmopathy (dated by TCRdb to about 2019). The library was prepared using multiplex PCR. TCRdb shows the sequencer as Illumina HiSeq 2000. Amplification of TCR beta CDR3 regions was carried out from RNA transcripts. The TCR CDR3 was subjected to a first round of RT-PCR using the HTBI primer set and the Qiagen OneStep RT-PCR kit. Through fastp at Q25 and MiXCR, TCRdb rebuilt clones from the public reads, retaining in-frame beta chains. Entries are consolidated by CDR3 protein sequence, retaining the most common genes and DNA. For this sample the table gives 330,000 or so distinct CDR3 sequences, of which roughly a fifth were detected only once. The top ten hold less than 45% of the sample. Material for sequencing was blood. The receptors derive from a man in his fifties or sixties with Graves' ophthalmopathy.

This clonotype was recorded many times. The V gene is TRBV28, the J gene TRBJ2-5, with a tentative D call TRBD1 (6 bases). The V and J ends lost 8 bases and 4 bases respectively, with 8 bases between them. CDR1 and CDR2 (germline): MDHEN, SYDVKM. The CDR3 runs to 11 residues. The chain's CDR3 is CASQGSETQYF. The CDR3 DNA reads TGTGCCAGCCAGGGGTCAGAGACCCAGTACTTC.

This clonotype was seen a few times. V and J are TRBV9 and TRBJ2-7, with 12 bases aligning to TRBD2. The germline V gene encodes CDR1 SGDLS and CDR2 YYNGEE. The J segment lost 5 bases and the V segment lost 4 bases, leaving 4 bases of the junction unmatched. The CDR3 is made up of 14 amino acids. CDR3 amino acids: CASSPGLAGHEQYF. The DNA for the CDR3 is TGTGCCAGCAGCCCGGGACTAGCGGGCCACGAGCAGTACTTC. The variable domain in full, completed from reference TRBV9 and TRBJ2-7, reads DSGVTQTPKHLITATGQRVTLRCSPRSGDLSVYWYQQSLDQGLQFLIQYYNGEERAKGNILERFSAQQFPDLHSELNLSSLELGDSALYFCASSPGLAGHEQYFGPGTRLTVT.

There are many counts of this clonotype. The chain is built from TRBV20-1 and TRBJ2-7; 16 positions agree with TRBD2. CDR3 length: 18 amino acids. V shed 2 bases, J shed 5 bases, and the junction held 12 bases outside the gene matches. Germline assignment: CDR1 DFQATT and CDR2 SNEGSKA (reference sequence). CDR3 sequence reads: CSARRTGTSGRAGNEQYF. CDR3 DNA sequence: TGCAGTGCTAGAAGAACCGGGACTAGCGGGAGGGCCGGGAACGAGCAGTACTTC.

This clonotype was counted a few times. This chain joins TRBV15 and TRBJ1-2; D gene unclear. V shed 3 bases and J shed 4 bases, with 12 bases lying between them. The CDR3 has 14 amino acids. Germline CDR1 and CDR2: LNHNV and YYDKDF (reference sequence). CDR3 region: CATSSSGARYGYTF. In DNA form, the CDR3 reads TGTGCCACCAGCAGCTCGGGAGCCCGCTATGGCTACACCTTC.

This clonotype was observed a single time. A read error may produce the germline difference seen at one junction end. The chain is built from TRBV5-4 and TRBJ1-1; no definite D call. CDR3 length: 14 amino acids. Germline V gene lookup returns CDR1 SGHNT and CDR2 YYREEE (reference sequence). The CDR3 is CASSLDSSSTVAFF. CDR3 nucleotide sequence: TGTGCCAGCAGCTTGGACAGTTCGAGCACTGTAGCTTTCTTT. The complete variable domain, with remaining parts taken from reference TRBV5-4 and TRBJ1-1, reads ETGVTQSPTHLIKTRGQQVTLRCSSQSGHNTVSWYQQALGQGPQFIFQYYREEENGRGNFPPRFSGLQFPNYSSELNVNALELDDSALYLCASSLDSSSTVAFFGQGTRLTVV.

This clonotype was seen more than once but under ten times. The genes are TRBV2 and TRBJ2-3; D remains ambiguous. V shed 2 bases and J shed 3 bases, with 15 bases lying between them. The CDR3 sequence is 16 residues long. Germline CDR1 SNHLY, CDR2 FYNNEI. For the CDR3, the DNA is TGTGCCAGCAGTGAATTCCCTAGATTAGGGACAGATACGCAGTATTTT. Its translation is CASSEFPRLGTDTQYF.

There are a few counts of this clonotype. The V and J genes are TRBV6-6 and TRBJ1-1; D remains unclear. CDR3 size: 15 residues. The germline CDR1 and CDR2 sequences are MNHNY and SVGAGI (reference sequence). Trimming left V 0 bases short and J 2 bases short, with 10 bases between. In nucleotides, the CDR3 is TGTGCCAGCAGTTACTCGATATCTAGCAACACTGAAGCTTTCTTT. This gives the protein CASSYSISSNTEAFF.

The rearrangement links TRBV24-1 to TRBJ2-1; 7 positions agree with TRBD1. The CDR3 loop spans 16 amino acids. With V trimmed by 4 bases and J by 5 bases, 10 bases remained unmatched. Germline V gives CDR1 KGHDR, CDR2 SFDVKD. The CDR3 region is CATSDPTPGQNNEQFF. In nucleotides, the CDR3 is TGTGCCACCAGTGACCCGACCCCGGGACAGAACAATGAGCAGTTCTTC.

This chain links TRBV10-3 with TRBJ1-1; no definite D call. Between the trimmed V and J ends, which lost 0 bases and 0 bases, there was a span of 5 bases. The length of the CDR3 is 14 residues. Germline CDR1 reads ENHRY; CDR2 reads SYGVKD. The CDR3 here is CAISESVLNTEAFF. CDR3 nucleotide sequence: TGTGCCATCAGTGAGTCGGTCTTGAACACTGAAGCTTTCTTT.

This clonotype showed up many times. This sequence joins TRBV2 and TRBJ2-2; TRBD1 matches at 8 bases. This CDR3 contains 14 residues. V shed 6 bases, J shed 1 base, and the junction held 1 base outside the gene matches. In germline, CDR1 is SNHLY, CDR2 FYNNEI. CDR3 sequence: CASRGTGNTGELFF. CDR3 sequence (DNA): TGTGCCAGCAGAGGGACAGGGAACACCGGGGAGCTGTTTTTT.

This clonotype showed up many times. This chain joins TRBV20-1 and TRBJ2-3; D call uncertain. V dropped 0 bases and J dropped 4 bases, with 14 bases sitting between them. The CDR3 covers 15 residues. Germline V CDR1 and CDR2: DFQATT, SNEGSKA (reference sequence). The CDR3 bases are TGCAGTGCTAGAGATCCAGGCCGGTCAGCAGATACGCAGTATTTT. This translates into CSARDPGRSADTQYF.

This clonotype occurred many times. The genes are TRBV9 and TRBJ1-5; D ambiguous. Trimming cost V 5 bases and J 0 bases, with 6 bases left between them. The CDR3 is 13 amino acids. CDR1 and CDR2 from the germline V gene are SGDLS and YYNGEE. In DNA, the CDR3 is TGTGCCAGCAGTGTCTCTAGCAATCAGCCCCAGCATTTT. Translated: CASSVSSNQPQHF.

The chain recombines TRBV25-1 with TRBJ2-5; 8 positions match TRBD1. Trimming at V came to 3 bases and at J to 5 bases, leaving 5 bases not matched to a gene. The length of the CDR3 is 14 residues. Germline V gene lookup returns CDR1 MGHDK and CDR2 SYGVNS. The CDR3 DNA is TGTGCCAGCAGTGAGACCAGGGGGCTGGAGACCCAGTACTTC. This gives the protein CASSETRGLETQYF. The full variable domain, rest sourced from reference TRBV25-1 and TRBJ2-5, is EADIYQTPRYLVIGTGKKITLECSQTMGHDKMYWYQQDPGMELHLIHYSYGVNSTEKGDLSSESTVSRIRTEHFPLTLESARPSHTSQYLCASSETRGLETQYFGPGTRLLVL.